Listed below are T cell receptor beta chains from one sample, sequenced in a study of blood T cell repertoires in COVID-19. This table comes from immunoSEQ multiplex PCR, and its TCRdb copy is limited to in-frame clones, with some not included. The data contain about 480,000 clones, over 75% of them singletons. Input material: PBMCs or T cells enriched from blood (not recorded which). Source of these receptors: a middle-aged woman who had recovered from COVID-19. CDR3s include the opening cysteine and the closing phenylalanine or tryptophan. The D gene is left open where the match is weak. Clone sizes are given selectively: once, few, many, or a class where the clone is expanded.

d_gene	abundance	v_gene	j_gene	CDR3aa	CDR3nt
TRBD2	NA	TRBV27	TRBJ2-7	CASSLGLVGYEQYF	TGTGCCAGCAGCCTAGGACTAGTAGGTTACGAGCAGTACTTC
NA	NA	TRBV7-9	TRBJ2-7	CASSLGRSYEQYF	TGTGCCAGCAGCTTGGGCCGGTCCTACGAGCAGTACTTC
TRBD1	NA	TRBV19	TRBJ2-5	CASSDRGQETQYF	TGTGCCAGTAGTGACAGGGGTCAAGAGACCCAGTACTTC
TRBD1	NA	TRBV9	TRBJ1-2	CASSVAGTGNYGYTF	TGTGCCAGCAGCGTCGCAGGGACAGGGAACTATGGCTACACCTTC
NA	NA	TRBV11-2	TRBJ1-2	CASSPRRGYTF	TGTGCCAGCAGCCCCCGCCGGGGCTACACCTTC
TRBD1	NA	TRBV9	TRBJ2-7	CASSVGQGVYEQYF	TGTGCCAGCAGCGTAGGTCAGGGGGTCTACGAGCAGTACTTC
TRBD2	NA	TRBV14	TRBJ2-1	CASSQEAGGYNEQFF	TGTGCCAGCAGCCAAGAAGCGGGAGGATACAATGAGCAGTTCTTC
TRBD2	NA	TRBV4-3	TRBJ2-7	CASSQDSGSSYEQYF	TGCGCCAGCAGCCAAGATAGCGGGTCCTCCTACGAGCAGTACTTC
TRBD1	NA	TRBV10-3	TRBJ2-2	CAISGTGGMSGELFF	TGTGCCATCAGCGGAACAGGGGGCATGTCCGGGGAGCTGTTTTTT
NA	NA	TRBV30	TRBJ1-1	CAWSGLERRGAFF	TGTGCCTGGAGTGGCCTGGAACGGAGAGGAGCTTTCTTT
TRBD1	NA	TRBV7-9	TRBJ2-5	CASSLGDLVGGGETQYF	TGTGCCAGCAGCCTAGGGGACCTAGTAGGGGGCGGTGAGACCCAGTACTTC
NA	NA	TRBV24-1	TRBJ2-2	CATSASAGISGELFF	TGTGCCACCAGCGCCTCGGCAGGTATCTCCGGGGAGCTGTTTTTT
TRBD1	NA	TRBV19	TRBJ2-5	CATRDRQETQYF	TGTGCCACAAGGGACAGACAAGAGACCCAGTACTTC
TRBD1	NA	TRBV30	TRBJ1-5	CAWTPLGTGYNQPQHF	TGTGCCTGGACACCCTTAGGGACAGGTTACAATCAGCCCCAGCATTTT
TRBD1	few	TRBV3-1/TRBV3-2	TRBJ1-1	CASSQPGQGTREAFF	TGTGCCAGCAGCCAACCAGGACAGGGTACAAGGGAAGCTTTCTTT
NA	NA	TRBV19	TRBJ1-2	CASSLRTAQLANYGYTF	TGTGCCAGTAGTCTCCGGACAGCCCAGTTAGCTAACTATGGCTACACCTTC
NA	NA	TRBV5-1	TRBJ2-7	CASSSSTARGYEQYF	TGCGCCAGCAGCTCGTCCACGGCCCGAGGGTACGAGCAGTACTTC
NA	NA	TRBV10-2	TRBJ1-2	CASSESRGLANYGYTF	TGCGCCAGCAGTGAGTCGCGGGGATTAGCTAACTATGGCTACACCTTC
TRBD2	NA	TRBV2	TRBJ2-1	CASSVTSGRFF	TGTGCCAGCAGTGTGACTAGCGGGAGGTTCTTC
NA	few	TRBV12-3/TRBV12-4	TRBJ2-4	CASSFRAGIQYF	TGTGCCAGCAGTTTCAGGGCCGGCATTCAGTACTTC
TRBD1	NA	TRBV7-8	TRBJ2-7	CASSLATGAYSSYEQYF	TGTGCCAGCAGCTTAGCGACAGGGGCGTACAGCTCCTACGAGCAGTACTTC
TRBD1	NA	TRBV6-4	TRBJ2-3	CASSDSGTGTDTQYF	TGTGCCAGCAGTGACTCGGGGACAGGTACAGATACGCAGTATTTT
NA	NA	TRBV5-1	TRBJ2-1	CASSWTTRASYNEQFF	TGCGCCAGCAGCTGGACCACTAGAGCCTCCTACAATGAGCAGTTCTTC
NA	once	TRBV15	TRBJ2-3	CATSRRTDTQYF	TGTGCCACCAGCAGGCGAACAGATACGCAGTATTTT
NA	NA	TRBV5-6	TRBJ2-2	CASSLFLRLNTGELFF	TGTGCCAGCAGCTTGTTCCTGCGGCTGAACACCGGGGAGCTGTTTTTT
NA	once	TRBV15	TRBJ2-7	CATSSRGILYEQYF	TGTGCCACCAGCAGTCGAGGAATACTCTACGAGCAGTACTTC
NA	NA	TRBV4-1	TRBJ1-5	CASSRQDDQPQHF	TGCGCCAGCAGCCGCCAGGATGATCAGCCCCAGCATTTT
NA	NA	TRBV6-5	TRBJ1-5	CASGWTALQPQHF	TGTGCCAGCGGATGGACAGCCCTTCAGCCCCAGCATTTT
NA	NA	TRBV7-2	TRBJ1-2	CASSLVADYLDYTF	TGTGCCAGCAGCTTAGTCGCAGACTACTTGGACTACACCTTC
TRBD1	NA	TRBV5-4	TRBJ1-1	CASSFGQAEAFF	TGTGCCAGCAGTTTCGGACAGGCTGAAGCTTTCTTT
NA	NA	TRBV5-1	TRBJ2-2	CASSSSGTSPGELFF	TGCGCCAGCAGCTCCTCTGGGACTTCTCCCGGGGAGCTGTTTTTT
TRBD1	NA	TRBV18	TRBJ2-5	CASSPGQTKETQYF	TGTGCCAGCTCACCGGGACAGACAAAAGAGACCCAGTACTTC
TRBD2	NA	TRBV10-1	TRBJ2-1	CASSEGRAGGDEQFF	TGCGCCAGCAGTGAGGGTCGAGCGGGAGGGGATGAGCAGTTCTTC
NA	NA	TRBV18	TRBJ1-1	CASSYPGQGQIEAFF	TGTGCCAGCTCGTATCCGGGACAAGGACAGATTGAAGCTTTCTTT
TRBD1	NA	TRBV2	TRBJ1-1	CASRGQVNTEAFF	TGTGCCAGCAGGGGACAGGTGAACACTGAAGCTTTCTTT
NA	NA	TRBV6-2/TRBV6-3	TRBJ2-1	CASSYSMGLSNEQFF	TGTGCCAGCAGTTACTCTATGGGACTCAGCAATGAGCAGTTCTTC
NA	NA	TRBV6-2/TRBV6-3	TRBJ1-2	CASSGGTYGYTF	TGTGCCAGCAGCGGGGGGACCTATGGCTACACCTTC
TRBD2	NA	TRBV7-2	TRBJ2-7	CASSQRTSGRFVQYF	TGTGCCAGCAGCCAGCGGACTAGCGGGAGGTTTGTGCAGTACTTC
NA	once	TRBV6-5	TRBJ1-6	CASRYSPGARNSPLHF	TGTGCCAGCAGGTACTCCCCAGGGGCGCGGAATTCACCCCTCCACTTT
TRBD2	NA	TRBV9	TRBJ2-7	CASSPGGRGPTYEQYF	TGTGCCAGCAGCCCCGGGGGGAGGGGCCCTACCTACGAGCAGTACTTC